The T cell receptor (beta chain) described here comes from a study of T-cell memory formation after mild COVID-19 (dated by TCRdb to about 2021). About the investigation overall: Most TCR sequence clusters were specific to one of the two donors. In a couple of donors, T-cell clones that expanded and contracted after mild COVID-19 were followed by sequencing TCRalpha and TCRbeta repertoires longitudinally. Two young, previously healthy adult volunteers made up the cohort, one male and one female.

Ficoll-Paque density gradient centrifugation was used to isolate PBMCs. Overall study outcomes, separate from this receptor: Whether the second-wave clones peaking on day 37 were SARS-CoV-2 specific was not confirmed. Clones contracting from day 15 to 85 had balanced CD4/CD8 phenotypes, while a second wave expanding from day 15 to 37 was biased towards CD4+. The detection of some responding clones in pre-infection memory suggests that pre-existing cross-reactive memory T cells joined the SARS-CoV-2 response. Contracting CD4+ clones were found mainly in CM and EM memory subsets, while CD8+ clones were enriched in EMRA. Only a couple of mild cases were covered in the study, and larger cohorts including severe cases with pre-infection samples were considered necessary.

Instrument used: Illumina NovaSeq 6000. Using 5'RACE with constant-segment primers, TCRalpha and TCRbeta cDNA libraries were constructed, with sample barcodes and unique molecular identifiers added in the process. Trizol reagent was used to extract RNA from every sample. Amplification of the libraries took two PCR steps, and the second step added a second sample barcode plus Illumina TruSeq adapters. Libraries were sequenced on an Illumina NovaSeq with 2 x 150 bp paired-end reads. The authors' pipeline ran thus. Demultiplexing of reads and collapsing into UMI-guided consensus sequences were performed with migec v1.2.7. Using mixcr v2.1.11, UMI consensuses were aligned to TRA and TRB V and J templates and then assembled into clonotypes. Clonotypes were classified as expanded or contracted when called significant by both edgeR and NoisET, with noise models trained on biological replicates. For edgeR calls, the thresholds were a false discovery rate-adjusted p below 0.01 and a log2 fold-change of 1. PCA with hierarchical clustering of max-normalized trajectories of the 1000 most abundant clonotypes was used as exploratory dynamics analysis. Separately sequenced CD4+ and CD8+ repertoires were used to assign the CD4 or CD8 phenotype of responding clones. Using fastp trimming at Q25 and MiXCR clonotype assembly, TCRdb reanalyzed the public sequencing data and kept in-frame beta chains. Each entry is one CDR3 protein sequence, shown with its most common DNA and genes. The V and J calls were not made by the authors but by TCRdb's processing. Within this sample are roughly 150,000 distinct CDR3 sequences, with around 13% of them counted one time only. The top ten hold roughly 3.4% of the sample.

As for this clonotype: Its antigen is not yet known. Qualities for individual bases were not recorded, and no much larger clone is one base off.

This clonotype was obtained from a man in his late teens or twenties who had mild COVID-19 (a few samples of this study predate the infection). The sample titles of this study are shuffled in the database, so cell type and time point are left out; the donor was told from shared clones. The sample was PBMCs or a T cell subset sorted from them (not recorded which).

The sequence in DNA is TGCGCCAGCACCGGACTGGGTCAAGAGACCCAGTACTTC. Its protein reads: CASTGLGQETQYF. In this chain, TRBV5-1 is recombined with TRBJ2-5, and the D gene may be TRBD2, 5 bases matching. In the germline V gene, CDR1 corresponds to SGHRS and CDR2 to YFSETQ. The CDR3 runs 13 residues from the cysteine to the phenylalanine. Only CDR3 DNA remains: 39 bases, in frame from the first base. The trim is 6 bases for V and 2 bases for J, with a gap of 11 bases between the germline ends.